This TCR beta chain stems from a study of cytomegalovirus exposure and HLA in healthy donors. Overall study findings and caveats: The tendency of first-cohort TCR clusters to co-occur in the 120 or so validation repertoires emerged from a later analysis.

A remark on this clone: Its antigen is undetermined.

The method was immunoSEQ multiplex PCR; TCRdb's version includes in-frame clones alone and lacks a portion of them. The profile shows around 150,000 clones, about 90% of them singletons. V lost 4 bases to trimming and J lost 4 bases, with 17 bases between them. The CDR3 has 15 residues. Germline values: CDR1 SGHNT, CDR2 YYREEE (reference sequence). The receptor was isolated from a woman between 18 and 30 years old in good health and CMV-seropositive. This chain links TRBV5-4 with TRBJ1-2, with D possibly TRBD1 on 5 matching bases. The specimen sequenced was PBMCs. CDR3 sequence: CASSDSRNRLYGYTF. Here the CDR3 DNA reads TGTGCCAGCAGCGACTCGAGAAACAGGCTCTATGGCTACACCTTC.